A selection of T cell receptor beta chains follows, all from one sample in a study of identical twins. TCRdb ran MiXCR on the 5' RACE reads and lists one entry per CDR3 protein. The sample records 400,000 to 550,000 distinct CDR3 sequences, around 15% being singletons. Separately, the same data were catalogued under a study of yellow fever vaccine responses in identical twins.

The sequenced sample was CD4+ T cells sorted from blood. Receptors originate from a woman under 30 in good health. The CDR3 runs from the conserved cysteine through the conserved F or W. D genes are given only for firm matches. Some rows mark clone size as missing; the rest say once, few, many or name a class of expanded clone.

TRBD2,17,once,TRBJ2-7,TRBV2,CASRDGTTSASTYEQYF,TGTGCCAGCAGGGACGGGACTACCTCCGCCTCAACCTACGAGCAGTACTTC
TRBD1,15,-,TRBJ1-3,TRBV29-1,CSASGTGGTGNTIYF,TGCAGCGCCAGCGGGACAGGGGGAACTGGAAACACCATATATTTT
-,12,few,TRBJ2-3,TRBV7-2,CASSTEVDTQYF,TGTGCCAGCAGCACCGAGGTGGATACGCAGTATTTT
TRBD1,14,many,TRBJ2-1,TRBV29-1,CSVSRDRGYNEQFF,TGCAGCGTTTCCCGGGACAGGGGCTACAATGAGCAGTTCTTC
TRBD1,14,few,TRBJ2-5,TRBV20-1,CSARDRRGKETQYF,TGCAGTGCTAGAGATCGCAGGGGGAAAGAGACCCAGTACTTC
-,12,many,TRBJ1-4,TRBV29-1,CSARRVNEKLFF,TGCAGCGCCAGGAGGGTAAATGAAAAACTGTTTTTT
-,13,once,TRBJ1-6,TRBV20-1,CSANTGLESPLHF,TGCAGTGCGAATACAGGGTTAGAATCACCCCTCCACTTT
-,14,many,TRBJ2-7,TRBV12-3/TRBV12-4,CASSPASGPYEQYF,TGTGCCAGCAGTCCCGCCTCGGGACCCTACGAGCAGTACTTC
-,16,-,TRBJ2-1,TRBV18,CASSPQFQILYNEQFF,TGTGCCAGCTCACCACAGTTTCAGATACTATACAATGAGCAGTTCTTC
TRBD2,17,-,TRBJ2-7,TRBV6-1,CASSRQGLAVNAYEQYF,TGTGCCAGCAGTCGCCAGGGACTAGCGGTGAACGCCTACGAGCAGTACTTC
TRBD1,15,many,TRBJ2-1,TRBV6-2/TRBV6-3,CASILSDRFINEQFF,TGTGCCAGCATTTTATCGGACAGGTTCATCAATGAGCAGTTCTTC
TRBD2,16,-,TRBJ2-3,TRBV6-1,CASSPGLAERTNTQYF,TGTGCCAGCAGTCCCGGACTAGCGGAACGCACAAATACGCAGTATTTT
-,12,-,TRBJ2-3,TRBV2,CASSVHRDTQYF,TGTGCCAGCAGTGTACACAGAGATACGCAGTATTTT
TRBD1,14,many,TRBJ2-2,TRBV24-1,CATSRTGLTGELFF,TGTGCCACCAGCAGGACAGGGCTCACCGGGGAGCTGTTTTTT
TRBD2,14,few,TRBJ2-3,TRBV28,CASRPSGSADTQYF,TGTGCCAGCAGGCCCAGCGGGAGTGCAGATACGCAGTATTTT
TRBD1,16,-,TRBJ2-7,TRBV18,CASSPGLQGYFYEQYF,TGTGCCAGCTCACCAGGGTTACAGGGGTATTTCTACGAGCAGTACTTC
-,13,few,TRBJ2-7,TRBV6-1,CASRRDVSYEQYF,TGTGCCAGCAGACGTGACGTCTCCTACGAGCAGTACTTC
-,12,-,TRBJ1-6,TRBV20-1,CSANRRNSPLHF,TGCAGTGCTAACAGGAGAAATTCACCCCTCCACTTT
-,16,-,TRBJ2-5,TRBV5-1,CASSSLALTPQETQYF,TGCGCCAGCAGCTCGCTGGCCCTAACCCCCCAAGAGACCCAGTACTTC
-,16,-,TRBJ1-6,TRBV25-1,CASSVSRGQFNSPLHF,TGTGCCAGCAGTGTCTCCAGGGGCCAATTCAATTCACCCCTCCACTTT
-,14,-,TRBJ1-1,TRBV7-9,CASSYNRGDTEAFF,TGTGCCAGCAGCTACAACCGGGGGGACACTGAAGCTTTCTTT
TRBD1,14,few,TRBJ2-7,TRBV11-3,CASSFKTGPYEQYF,TGTGCCAGCAGCTTCAAGACAGGGCCCTACGAGCAGTACTTC
-,14,many,TRBJ1-1,TRBV5-1,CASSLDQGTTEAFF,TGCGCCAGCAGCTTGGATCAGGGGACCACTGAAGCTTTCTTT
-,14,many,TRBJ2-3,TRBV29-1,CSVGGVTGTDTQYF,TGCAGCGTTGGCGGGGTTACGGGCACAGATACGCAGTATTTT
TRBD2,16,many,TRBJ2-3,TRBV12-3/TRBV12-4,CASSLGSGRASDTQYF,TGTGCCAGCAGTTTGGGCAGCGGGAGGGCCTCAGATACGCAGTATTTT
-,12,few,TRBJ2-2,TRBV5-1,CASSLDDGELFF,TGCGCCAGCAGCTTGGATGACGGGGAGCTGTTTTTT
-,16,few,TRBJ2-3,TRBV7-2,CASSLLGAGGTDTQYF,TGTGCCAGCAGCTTATTGGGGGCCGGGGGCACAGATACGCAGTATTTT
-,13,few,TRBJ1-1,TRBV29-1,CSVVLGMDTEAFF,TGCAGCGTTGTTCTGGGGATGGACACTGAAGCTTTCTTT
TRBD2,14,few,TRBJ2-7,TRBV20-1,CSARLAGGQYEQYF,TGCAGTGCTAGATTAGCGGGGGGGCAGTACGAGCAGTACTTC
TRBD2,15,-,TRBJ2-5,TRBV5-1,CASGPGTSGIVAQYF,TGCGCCAGCGGCCCGGGGACTAGCGGGATAGTGGCCCAGTACTTC
-,15,few,TRBJ2-2,TRBV12-3/TRBV12-4,CASSFENRRTGELFF,TGTGCCAGCAGTTTTGAGAACAGGCGAACCGGGGAGCTGTTTTTT
-,12,many,TRBJ2-5,TRBV10-3,CAVRSPSETQYF,TGTGCCGTGCGAAGTCCATCAGAGACCCAGTACTTC
TRBD1,16,many,TRBJ2-4,TRBV12-3/TRBV12-4,CASSLGDRGAKNIQYF,TGTGCCAGCAGTTTAGGGGACAGGGGAGCCAAAAACATTCAGTACTTC
-,10,-,TRBJ2-5,TRBV7-2,CASSLGTQYF,TGTGCCAGCAGCTTGGGGACCCAGTACTTC
TRBD2,15,-,TRBJ2-3,TRBV29-1,CSVGTSAFFTDTQYF,TGCAGCGTGGGGACTAGCGCATTCTTTACAGATACGCAGTATTTT
-,16,few,TRBJ2-1,TRBV6-1,CASSRPGQSSYNEQFF,TGTGCCAGCAGCCGACCGGGACAATCCTCCTACAATGAGCAGTTCTTC
-,16,-,TRBJ1-2,TRBV20-1,CSARILGWASTYGYTF,TGCAGTGCTAGAATTCTCGGTTGGGCGTCGACCTATGGCTACACCTTC
-,14,few,TRBJ1-2,TRBV30,CAWSVRAANYGYTF,TGTGCCTGGAGTGTAAGGGCCGCCAACTATGGCTACACCTTC
-,15,few,TRBJ2-7,TRBV5-4,CASSLGLGSTYEQYF,TGTGCCAGCAGCTTGGGTCTAGGATCAACCTACGAGCAGTACTTC
-,15,many,TRBJ2-1,TRBV20-1,CSARALLKTYNEQFF,TGCAGTGCTAGAGCCCTTCTAAAGACCTACAATGAGCAGTTCTTC
-,13,-,TRBJ1-3,TRBV20-1,CSASEDSGNTIYF,TGCAGTGCTAGTGAGGACTCTGGAAACACCATATATTTT
-,15,few,TRBJ1-1,TRBV5-1,CASSLAGGQNTEAFF,TGCGCCAGCAGCTTGGCCGGGGGACAGAACACTGAAGCTTTCTTT
-,17,-,TRBJ1-5,TRBV28,CASSLWSGRGGNQPQHF,TGTGCCAGCAGTTTATGGAGCGGCCGGGGGGGCAATCAGCCCCAGCATTTT
-,12,few,TRBJ1-5,TRBV12-5,CASGPSGQPQHF,TGTGCTAGTGGCCCTTCAGGTCAGCCCCAGCATTTT
TRBD2,17,many,TRBJ2-1,TRBV4-3,CASSPRLAGGVYNEQFF,TGCGCCAGCAGCCCACGACTAGCGGGAGGGGTTTACAATGAGCAGTTCTTC
-,14,few,TRBJ2-7,TRBV28,CASSKQGDPSEQYF,TGTGCCAGCAGCAAACAGGGCGACCCCTCCGAGCAGTACTTC
-,15,few,TRBJ2-7,TRBV7-8,CASSESGVTFAWLYF,TGTGCCAGCAGTGAATCGGGTGTTACCTTTGCGTGGCTGTACTTC
TRBD2,14,-,TRBJ2-1,TRBV7-9,CASSEPLADNEQFF,TGTGCCAGCAGCGAACCCCTAGCGGACAATGAGCAGTTCTTC
TRBD2,15,few,TRBJ2-5,TRBV29-1,CSVGQLAGGGETQYF,TGCAGCGTTGGGCAACTAGCGGGAGGGGGGGAGACCCAGTACTTC